This T cell receptor beta chain was documented in a study of T cells in Graves' hyperthyroidism and ophthalmopathy. There are many counts of this clonotype. Its antigen remains unknown. RNA transcripts gave rise to amplified TCR beta CDR3 regions. A first-round RT-PCR of the TCR CDR3 used the HTBI primer set. TCRdb called the multiplex PCR reads again in MiXCR, with one record for every CDR3 protein. The data show approximately 570,000 distinct CDR3 sequences, 15% to 20% seen once. CDR1 is SGHRS and CDR2 is YFSETQ in the germline V gene. CDR3 size: 13 residues. The V and J ends lost 1 base and 8 bases respectively, with 10 bases between them. Whole-study findings and limits: Ophthalmopathy got predicted by the model a median about six months before its onset.

This clonotype was sampled from a man in his forties or fifties with Graves' ophthalmopathy. The sequenced sample was blood. The V call is TRBV5-1, the J call TRBJ2-1; perhaps TRBD1 as D (6 bases). The CDR3, as DNA: TGCGCCAGCAGCTTGAGGGGGAGTGATGAGCAGTTCTTC. This translates into CASSLRGSDEQFF. The complete variable domain, with remaining parts taken from reference TRBV5-1 and TRBJ2-1, reads KAGVTQTPRYLIKTRGQQVTLSCSPISGHRSVSWYQQTPGQGLQFLFEYFSETQRNKGNFPGRFSGRQFSNSRSEMNVSTLELGDSALYLCASSLRGSDEQFFGPGTRLTVL.